This T cell receptor (beta chain) was obtained from a study of regulatory T cells in long-lasting Graves disease. Libraries of TCR beta came from iRepertoire HTBI primers plus Arm-PCR of CDR3 regions. TCRdb redid the calling of the multiplex PCR reads with MiXCR, one entry per CDR3 protein. The table records about 470,000 distinct CDR3 sequences, less than 25% of them present only once. This sample's time point: persistent/refractory GD, antithyroid drugs over 5 years with positive TRAb. Generation of the TCR library employed RNA extracted from PBMCs. There are a few counts of this clonotype. The CDR3 totals 16 residues. With V trimmed by 6 bases and J by 1 base, 7 bases remained unmatched. Per the germline V gene, CDR1 is MNHNS and CDR2 is SASEGT.

The chain links TRBV6-1 to TRBJ2-7; 12 bases fit TRBD2. The TCR originated in a female donor with Graves disease. This specimen consisted of peripheral blood mononuclear cells (PBMCs), obtained when the disease was refractory, from a patient treated with antithyroid drugs. This chain's CDR3 is CASSPTGLAGSYEQYF. CDR3 DNA: TGTGCCAGCAGCCCAACAGGACTAGCGGGGTCCTACGAGCAGTACTTC.